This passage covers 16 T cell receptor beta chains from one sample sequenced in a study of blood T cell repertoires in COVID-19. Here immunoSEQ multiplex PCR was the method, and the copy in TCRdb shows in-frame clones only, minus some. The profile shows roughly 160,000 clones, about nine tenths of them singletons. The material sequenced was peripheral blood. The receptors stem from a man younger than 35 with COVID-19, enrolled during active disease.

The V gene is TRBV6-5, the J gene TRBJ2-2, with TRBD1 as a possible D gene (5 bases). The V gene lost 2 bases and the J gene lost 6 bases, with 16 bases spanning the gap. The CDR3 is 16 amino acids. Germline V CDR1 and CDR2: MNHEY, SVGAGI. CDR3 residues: CASSYPQTPGPGELFF. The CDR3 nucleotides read TGTGCCAGCAGTTACCCACAGACTCCAGGGCCCGGGGAGCTGTTTTTT.

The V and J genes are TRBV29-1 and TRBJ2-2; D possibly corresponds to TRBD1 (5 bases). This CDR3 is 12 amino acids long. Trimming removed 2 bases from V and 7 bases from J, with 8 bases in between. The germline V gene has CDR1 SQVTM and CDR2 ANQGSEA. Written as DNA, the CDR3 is TGCAGCGTTGAACAGGGCATCGGGGAGCTGTTTTTT. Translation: CSVEQGIGELFF.

CDR3 loop: CASRRGLDSPLHF. The CDR3 nucleotides read TGTGCCAGCCGTAGGGGGCTTGATTCACCCCTCCACTTT. The genes are TRBV28 and TRBJ1-6; 7 bases agree with TRBD1. Germline lookup yields CDR1 MDHEN and CDR2 SYDVKM. This CDR3 is built from 13 residues. Germline trimming cut 8 bases from V and 8 bases from J; bases unmatched to any gene: 6.

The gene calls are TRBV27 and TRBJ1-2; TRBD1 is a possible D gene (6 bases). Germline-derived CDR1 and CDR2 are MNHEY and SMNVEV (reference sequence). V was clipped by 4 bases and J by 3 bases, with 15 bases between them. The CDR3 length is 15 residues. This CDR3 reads CASSSIDRIHYGYTF. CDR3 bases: TGTGCCAGCAGTTCCATTGACAGGATTCACTATGGCTACACCTTC.

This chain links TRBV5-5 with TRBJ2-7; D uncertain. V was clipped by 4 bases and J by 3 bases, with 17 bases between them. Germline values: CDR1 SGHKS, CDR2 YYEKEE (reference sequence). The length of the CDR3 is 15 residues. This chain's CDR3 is CASSPGPVSRYEQYF. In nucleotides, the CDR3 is TGTGCCAGCAGCCCGGGTCCCGTATCACGCTACGAGCAGTACTTC.

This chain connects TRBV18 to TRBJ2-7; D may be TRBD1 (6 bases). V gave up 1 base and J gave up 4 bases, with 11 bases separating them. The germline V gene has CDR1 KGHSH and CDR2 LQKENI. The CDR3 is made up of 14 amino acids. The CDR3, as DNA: TGTGCCAGCTCACCACGACAGGACGTATACGAGCAGTACTTC. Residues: CASSPRQDVYEQYF.

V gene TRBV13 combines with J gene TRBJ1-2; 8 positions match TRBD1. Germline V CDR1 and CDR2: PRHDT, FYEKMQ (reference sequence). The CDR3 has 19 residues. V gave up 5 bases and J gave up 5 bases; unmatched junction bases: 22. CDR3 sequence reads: CASSTGTGLAYGSTYGYTF. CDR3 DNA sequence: TGTGCCAGCAGCACTGGGACAGGCCTAGCCTATGGCTCAACTTATGGCTACACCTTC.

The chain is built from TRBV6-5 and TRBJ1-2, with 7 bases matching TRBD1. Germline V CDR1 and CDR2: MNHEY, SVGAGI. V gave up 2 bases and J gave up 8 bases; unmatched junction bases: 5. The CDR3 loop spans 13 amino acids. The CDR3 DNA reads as TGTGCCAGCAGTTACAGGGGGCCAGGCGGCTACACCTTC. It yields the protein CASSYRGPGGYTF.

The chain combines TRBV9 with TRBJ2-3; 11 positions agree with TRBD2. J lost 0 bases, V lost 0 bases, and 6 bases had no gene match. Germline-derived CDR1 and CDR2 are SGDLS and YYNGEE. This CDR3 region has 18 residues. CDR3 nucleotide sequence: TGTGCCAGCAGCGTAGGTGCTAGCGGGAGGTTGAGCACAGATACGCAGTATTTT. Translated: CASSVGASGRLSTDTQYF.

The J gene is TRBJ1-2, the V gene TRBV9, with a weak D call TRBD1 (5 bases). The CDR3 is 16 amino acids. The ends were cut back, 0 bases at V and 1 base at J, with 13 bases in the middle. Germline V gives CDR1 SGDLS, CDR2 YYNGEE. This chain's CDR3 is CASSVDVTAGNYGYTF. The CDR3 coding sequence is TGTGCCAGCAGCGTAGACGTGACAGCCGGTAACTATGGCTACACCTTC.

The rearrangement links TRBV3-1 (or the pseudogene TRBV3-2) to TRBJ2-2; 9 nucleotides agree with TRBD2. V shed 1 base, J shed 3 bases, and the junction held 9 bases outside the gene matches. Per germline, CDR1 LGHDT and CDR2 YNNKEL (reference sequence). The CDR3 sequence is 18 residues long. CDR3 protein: CASSQVSSGTPDTGELFF. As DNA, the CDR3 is TGTGCCAGCAGCCAAGTTTCTAGCGGGACCCCCGACACCGGGGAGCTGTTTTTT.

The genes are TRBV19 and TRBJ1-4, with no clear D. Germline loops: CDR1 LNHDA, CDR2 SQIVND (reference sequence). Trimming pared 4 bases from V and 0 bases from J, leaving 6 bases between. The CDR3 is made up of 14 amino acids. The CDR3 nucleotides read TGTGCCAGTAGTAATACGGCAACTAATGAAAAACTGTTTTTT. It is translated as CASSNTATNEKLFF.

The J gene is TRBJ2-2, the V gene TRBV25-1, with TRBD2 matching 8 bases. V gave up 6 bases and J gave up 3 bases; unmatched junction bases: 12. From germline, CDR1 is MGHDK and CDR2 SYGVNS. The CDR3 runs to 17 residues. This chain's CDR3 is CASRSDGGEWDTGELFF. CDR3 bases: TGTGCCAGCAGATCCGACGGGGGGGAGTGGGACACCGGGGAGCTGTTTTTT.

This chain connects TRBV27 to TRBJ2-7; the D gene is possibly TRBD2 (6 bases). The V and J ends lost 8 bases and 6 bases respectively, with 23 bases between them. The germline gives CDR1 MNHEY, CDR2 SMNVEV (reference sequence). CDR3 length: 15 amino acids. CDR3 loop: CASGWVTSRIGEQYF. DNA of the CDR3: TGTGCCAGCGGTTGGGTCACTAGCAGGATTGGCGAGCAGTACTTC.

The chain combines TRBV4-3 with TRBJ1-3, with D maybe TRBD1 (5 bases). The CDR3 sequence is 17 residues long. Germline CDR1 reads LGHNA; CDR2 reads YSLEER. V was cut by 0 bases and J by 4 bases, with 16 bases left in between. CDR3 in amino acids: CASSQDHPSRAGNTIYF. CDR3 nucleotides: TGCGCCAGCAGCCAAGATCATCCCAGCAGGGCCGGAAACACCATATATTTT.

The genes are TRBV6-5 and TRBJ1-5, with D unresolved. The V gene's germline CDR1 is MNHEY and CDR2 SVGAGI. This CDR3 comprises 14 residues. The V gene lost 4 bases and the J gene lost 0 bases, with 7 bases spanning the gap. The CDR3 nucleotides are TGTGCCAGCAGTTTAGATTTTAGCAATCAGCCCCAGCATTTT. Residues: CASSLDFSNQPQHF.